The clone carrying this TCR beta chain was counted once. Its specificity is unknown. The data were taken from a study of PD-1 blockade in mismatch repair-deficient tumors. General study points: Tumor-resident clones, often absent from pretreatment blood, expanded after pembrolizumab and then contracted.

Mismatch repair deficiency was confirmed in all patients, by PCR or immunohistochemistry. The TCR-sequenced patients were a few responders to pembrolizumab. The V gene end was trimmed by 1 base and the J gene end by 5 bases; junction bases not matched to a gene: 5. The CDR3 has 15 residues. The germline CDR1 and CDR2 sequences are SQVTM and ANQGSEA. Clones were sequenced by immunoSEQ multiplex PCR, and TCRdb holds only the in-frame ones, with some missing. This sample has about 130,000 clones; around nine tenths occur once, and the top ten carry approximately 12%. The rearrangement joins TRBV29-1 to TRBJ2-1, with TRBD2 matching 10 bases. This receptor was obtained from an adult with mismatch repair-deficient cancer. This sample comprised peripheral blood, obtained approximately 70 weeks after starting pembrolizumab. For the CDR3, the DNA is TGCAGCGTTGAAGGGCTAGCGGGAGCTCACAATGAGCAGTTCTTC. It yields the protein CSVEGLAGAHNEQFF.